This TCR beta chain was profiled in a study of shared clonotypes between healthy human individuals (dated by TCRdb to the early 2020s). Looking at the study overall: The cohort comprised a couple of women and a few men aged 18 to 49 years. For each donor, CD4 naive and CD4 memory were each given three plates, CD8 naive was given two plates, and CD8 memory was given one plate. To estimate repertoire size and how much clonotypes are shared between individuals, the study performed deep sequencing of blood TCR repertoires from roughly five healthy adults. To increase sequencing depth and limit assay-specific biases, different laboratories used diverse techniques to prepare libraries and sequence TCR repertoires. Each donor's leukapheresis produced roughly between roughly 0.94 and 9.5 billion PBMCs. Overall study outcomes, separate from this receptor: The small number of donors limited the genetic and exposure-history diversity represented. Sampling was restricted to blood, and TCR repertoires in tissues likely differ from the TCR repertoires found in blood. Incomplete sequencing was indicated by rarefaction of sorted-subset datasets, despite the large sequencing depth. Larger estimated clonotype richness was generally found for naive subsets than for memory subsets. Based on pairwise subsampling, the degree of clonotype sharing among donors was expected to be affected by sequencing depth. Sharing across a few donors was observed for approximately 5% of naive CD4, under 4% of naive CD8, roughly 2.3% of memory CD4, and around 0.4% of memory CD8 clonotypes. Higher generation probabilities were observed for clonotypes shared by all four sorted-subset donors than for non-shared clonotypes.

The junction shows trimming of 0 bases on V and 10 bases on J, plus 4 bases between the germline ends. From the cysteine through the phenylalanine, the CDR3 covers 12 amino acids. The read is trimmed to its CDR3 DNA, 36 bases read in frame from base 1. For this clone: This receptor's antigen is unknown. Base qualities were left out, and no much larger clone turns up one base away.

Using the deep immunoSEQ assay, TCR CDR3 regions were amplified from genomic DNA by multiplex PCR. For each cell subset, the extracted genomic DNA was distributed evenly across all wells of several immunoSEQ 96-well plates, and each plate served as one replicate. For sorted subsets, each replicate PCR was loaded with 150 to 250 ng genomic DNA, equivalent to some 27,000 T cell genomes. Purified libraries were quantified with a Qubit 3.0 fluorometer, sized on a Bioanalyzer 2100, and re-quantified with the KAPA Library Quantification kit. Each immunoSEQ 96-well plate was sequenced on its own single-read 150-cycle Illumina NextSeq 550 flow cell. In the paper's pipeline: Because only junctional sequences without quality scores were contained in the immunoSEQ output, filtering matching that applied to full-length reads could not be performed. Sequences were annotated with PyIR, a Python wrapper for IgBLAST v1.9, and V/J genes and CDR3 were assigned using IMGT germline references. Any read was removed if the V/J assignment was weak (E-value above 1e-6), the CDR3 was missing, or the read contained stop codons, out-of-frame junctions, or ambiguous translated residues. V3J clonotypes were defined as sequences sharing an identical inferred V gene, J gene, and CDR3 amino acid sequence. To compute the percentage overlap between repertoires, the number of shared unique clonotypes was divided by the size of the smaller repertoire. Richness of each repertoire was evaluated using RTK rarefaction, the Chao1 estimator, and Recon v2.1 estimates of unobserved clonotypes. For all TCRbeta clonotypes obtained by the gDNA method from a handful of donors, generation probabilities were computed with OLGA. The table comes from immuneACCESS by way of TCRdb, which keeps in-frame sequences with V and J called. Part of the clones is missing from these tables; in studies checked, under half for an unresolved V gene and the rest for unknown reasons. The DNA was the basis for D and trimming; V, J and clone size are from that table. Counted in this sample were some 2.1 million clones; 95% of them appeared once. The top ten clonotypes cover 0.1% to 0.15% of the sample.

Donors were healthy HIV-negative adults with no recently reported acute infections or vaccinations. Every donor was a Caucasian adult residing in Nashville, Tennessee, USA. CD4+ T cells were enriched through magnetic negative selection, after which naive cells were positively selected on CD45RA and the remaining negative fraction served as the memory subset. Blood was collected by leukapheresis, and PBMCs were isolated by Ficoll-Histopaque density gradient centrifugation and then cryopreserved in liquid nitrogen vapor phase. Purity and quantity of every magnetically sorted T cell population were checked by analytical flow cytometry. Each sorted fraction had its genomic DNA isolated and then quantified by UV absorbance on a Nanodrop 2000c.

The rearrangement joined TRBV23-1 to TRBJ1-6; a confident D gene designation cannot be given. TRBV23-1 is an open reading frame whose function is uncertain. Sequenced input: naive CD4+ T cells sorted from blood. In the paper's terms, the cell subset or site label means: CD45RA+ positively selected. This clonotype was obtained from a man between 18 and 35 years old in good health. This receptor carries the CDR3 CASSQSGSPLHF. The nucleotide sequence is given as TGCGCCAGCAGTCAATCCGGATCACCCCTCCACTTT.